This TCR beta chain was retrieved from a study of T-cell memory formation after mild COVID-19. TCRdb passed the 5' RACE reads through MiXCR, listing each CDR3 protein once. This sample yields a few hundred thousand distinct CDR3 sequences, of which approximately 29% are seen a single time; approximately 13% belongs to the top ten. Germline V lookup: CDR1 LNHDA, CDR2 SQIVND (reference sequence). This CDR3 comprises 18 residues. V was clipped by 3 bases and J by 0 bases; unmatched bases: 10. This clonotype was detected a few times. Its antigen is not identified. Study-wide points: Memory sampled before infection contained some responding clones, suggesting cross-reactive memory joined.

The sequenced material came from PBMCs or a T cell subset sorted from them (not recorded which). The V call is TRBV19, the J call TRBJ2-4; 8 bases map to TRBD2. The receptor's source is an adult woman who had mild COVID-19 (a few samples of this study predate the infection). Cell type and time point are not known. The CDR3 spells CASSISSGGNIAKNIQYF. The CDR3 DNA follows: TGTGCCAGTAGTATCTCCTCGGGAGGGAATATAGCCAAAAACATTCAGTACTTC.